These 23 T cell receptor beta chains were sequenced from one sample in a study of T-cell reconstitution after alpha-beta-depleted transplantation in children. Construction of the TCRbeta library involved unique molecular identifiers. One entry per CDR3 protein, called by TCRdb with MiXCR from the PCR reads. This sample has 250,000 to 350,000 distinct CDR3 sequences, with approximately 20% found just once. The input for sequencing was PBMCs, mostly from graft donor cells, taken 180 days after TCRalphabeta/CD19-depleted stem cell transplant. The receptors stem from a male patient younger than 18 who had a stem cell transplant for acute lymphoblastic leukemia, so the T cells may come from the graft donor.

The genes are TRBV18 and TRBJ2-7, with 13 bases fitting TRBD2. Germline assignment: CDR1 KGHSH and CDR2 LQKENI. This CDR3 contains 15 residues. With V trimmed by 4 bases and J by 6 bases, 6 bases remained unmatched. The CDR3 DNA is TGTGCCAGCTCACTACCGGGACTAGCGGGATTCGAGCAGTACTTC. It is translated as CASSLPGLAGFEQYF.

This chain connects TRBV15 to TRBJ2-3; maybe TRBD2 (5 bases). Trimming removed 0 bases at V and 12 bases at J, with 16 bases between. This CDR3 has 14 amino acids. Looked up from germline, CDR1 is LNHNV and CDR2 is YYDKDF (reference sequence). Here the CDR3 reads CATSRDPPSGYQYF. The CDR3 region has the DNA TGTGCCACCAGCAGAGATCCTCCTTCGGGATACCAGTATTTT.

There are a few counts of this clonotype. The J gene is TRBJ2-1, the V gene TRBV7-9, with D tentatively TRBD2 (5 bases). Trimming removed 5 bases at V and 7 bases at J, with 18 bases between. The germline V gene has CDR1 SEHNR and CDR2 FQNEAQ (reference sequence). The CDR3 sequence is 15 residues long. The DNA of the CDR3 is TGTGCCAGCAGCCATGCTGTAGAGCGGCTAAATGAGCAGTTCTTC. This codes for CASSHAVERLNEQFF.

The genes are TRBV6-5 and TRBJ2-5; unclear D gene. V dropped 2 bases and J dropped 1 base, with 8 bases sitting between them. This CDR3 has 14 amino acids. Germline CDR1 is MNHEY and CDR2 is SVGAGI. CDR3 amino acids: CASSYGSSQETQYF. In nucleotides, the CDR3 is TGTGCCAGCAGTTACGGATCTAGCCAAGAGACCCAGTACTTC.

In its sample, this clonotype was seen a few times. V gene TRBV28 combines with J gene TRBJ1-2; TRBD1 is a possible D gene (5 bases). The CDR3 loop spans 16 amino acids. Between the trimmed V and J ends, which lost 7 bases and 7 bases, there was a span of 25 bases. Looked up from germline, CDR1 is MDHEN and CDR2 is SYDVKM. CDR3 sequence (DNA): TGTGCCAGCACTAGTTTGGGACTCCTAAAAGCGGCTGGCTACACCTTC. Its translation: CASTSLGLLKAAGYTF.

This clonotype was seen many times. V gene TRBV20-1 combines with J gene TRBJ1-5; TRBD1 matches at 7 bases. V lost 6 bases and J lost 0; bases outside the gene matches: 8. The germline CDR1 and CDR2 sequences are DFQATT and SNEGSKA (reference sequence). This CDR3 is built from 15 residues. CDR3 in DNA: TGCAGTGCCAACCCGACAGGGTATAGCAATCAGCCCCAGCATTTT. Residues: CSANPTGYSNQPQHF.

There are a few counts of this clonotype. The chain employs TRBV4-1 and TRBJ2-5, with TRBD1 matching over 7 bases. CDR1 and CDR2 (germline): MGHRA, YSYEKL. V was clipped by 1 base and J by 1 base; unmatched bases: 3. The CDR3 runs to 15 residues. The DNA of the CDR3 is TGCGCCAGCAGCCAAGTGGGGACAGTCCAAGAGACCCAGTACTTC. Translating it yields CASSQVGTVQETQYF.

This clonotype was observed a handful of times. This rearrangement joins TRBV11-1 to TRBJ2-4, with 8 bases fitting TRBD1. With V trimmed by 3 bases and J by 8 bases, 3 bases remained unmatched. CDR1 and CDR2 from the germline V gene are SGHAT and FQDESV (reference sequence). The CDR3 spans 13 residues. The CDR3: CASSFGQGDIQYF. The CDR3 DNA is TGTGCCAGCAGCTTCGGACAGGGAGACATTCAGTACTTC.

This clonotype was detected only a few times. This chain uses TRBV5-1 with TRBJ2-7; TRBD2 matches 10 bases. This CDR3 has 15 amino acids. In germline, CDR1 is SGHRS, CDR2 YFSETQ. J gave up 4 bases and V 4 bases, and 8 bases lay outside the gene matches. The CDR3 DNA reads TGCGCCAGCAGCCCCCGGACTAGCGGATTATACGAGCAGTACTTC. Translation gives CASSPRTSGLYEQYF.

A few counts support this clonotype. The chain recombines TRBV20-1 with TRBJ2-1; D is unclear. From germline, CDR1 is DFQATT and CDR2 SNEGSKA (reference sequence). V lost 5 bases and J lost 8, with 25 bases in between. This CDR3 is built from 16 residues. The CDR3 nucleotides read TGCAGTGCTCGGATTAGGCGGCTAGGATCTCATCATGAGCAGTTCTTC. Encoded protein: CSARIRRLGSHHEQFF.

The V gene is TRBV20-1, the J gene TRBJ1-2, with no clear D. This CDR3 region has 14 residues. The germline CDR1 and CDR2 sequences are DFQATT and SNEGSKA (reference sequence). With 0 bases removed from V and 6 bases from J, the gap between germline ends came to 14 bases. The CDR3, as DNA: TGCAGTGCTAGAGATCCCCAGCTTCGGAATGGCTACACCTTC. Its translation is CSARDPQLRNGYTF.

This clonotype turned up a few times. The rearrangement links TRBV7-3 to TRBJ2-2; D remains ambiguous. CDR1 and CDR2 (germline): SGHTA, FQGTGA. This CDR3 has 14 residues. Between the trimmed V and J ends, which lost 5 bases and 1 base, there was a span of 8 bases. CDR3 DNA: TGTGCCAGCAGCCCTCCCGGGAACACCGGGGAGCTGTTTTTT. It is translated as CASSPPGNTGELFF. Supplemented by reference TRBV7-3 and TRBJ2-2, the full variable domain reads GAGVSQTPSNKVTEKGKYVELRCDPISGHTALYWYRQSLGQGPEFLIYFQGTGAADDSGLPNDRFFAVRPEGSVSTLKIQRTERGDSAVYLCASSPPGNTGELFFGEGSRLTVL.

About this clonotype: Just one base apart from a much larger clone, this may be a read error. This sequence joins TRBV7-9 and TRBJ2-7, with no clear D. Deletions cut 0 bases from V and 3 bases from J, with 3 bases between. The CDR3 runs 12 residues. Germline lookup yields CDR1 SEHNR and CDR2 FQNEAQ (reference sequence). CDR3 in amino acids: CASSLAHYEQYF. CDR3 sequence (DNA): TGTGCCAGCAGCTTAGCCCACTACGAGCAGTACTTC.

This sequence joins TRBV12-3 or TRBV12-4 and TRBJ1-6; no clear D gene. The germline V and J ends were trimmed by 3 bases and 10 bases, with 10 bases remaining between them. The CDR3 has 13 residues. CDR3 nucleotides: TGTGCCAGCAGTTTTCGGAAAAACTCACCCCTCCACTTT. Encoded protein: CASSFRKNSPLHF.

Comments on this clonotype: The junction departs from germline at one end; a sequencing error may be responsible. This sequence joins TRBV20-1 and TRBJ2-1, with D possibly being TRBD2 (6 bases). The CDR3 is 16 residues long. CDR1 and CDR2 (germline): DFQATT, SNEGSKA (reference sequence). The CDR3 nucleotides are TGCTGTGCTAGGAGGGCCAGCGGTTCACGTTACAATGAGCAGTTCTTC. Amino acids: CCARRASGSRYNEQFF.

The gene calls are TRBV5-1 and TRBJ1-6; the D is unclear. The germline V and J ends were trimmed by 0 bases and 7 bases, with 14 bases remaining between them. The CDR3 is made up of 16 amino acids. Germline CDR1 and CDR2: SGHRS and YFSETQ. The CDR3 here is CASSLASARVNSPLHF. In DNA form, the CDR3 reads TGCGCCAGCAGCTTGGCTAGCGCTAGGGTGAATTCACCCCTCCACTTT.

The V and J genes are TRBV7-6 and TRBJ2-7; 7 nucleotides match TRBD1. Trimming at V came to 4 bases and at J to 4 bases, leaving 13 bases not matched to a gene. Germline V gene sequence: CDR1 SGHVS, CDR2 FNYEAQ. The CDR3 runs to 16 residues. The CDR3 loop reads CASSWGPGGMKYEQYF. CDR3 nucleotide sequence: TGTGCCAGCAGCTGGGGGCCAGGGGGAATGAAATACGAGCAGTACTTC.

The chain carries TRBV9 and TRBJ2-1; 7 bases are shared with TRBD2. J lost 5 bases, V lost 0 bases, and 8 bases had no gene match. This CDR3 is built from 16 residues. Germline lookup yields CDR1 SGDLS and CDR2 YYNGEE. This CDR3 reads CASSVEMGGGNNEQFF. The CDR3 DNA is TGTGCCAGCAGCGTAGAAATGGGCGGGGGTAACAATGAGCAGTTCTTC.

This clonotype was counted only a few times. The J gene is TRBJ1-1, the V gene TRBV15; a weak D match, TRBD1 (6 bases). Germline V lookup: CDR1 LNHNV, CDR2 YYDKDF (reference sequence). Trimming took 1 base from V and 1 from J, leaving 16 bases between them. This CDR3 has 17 residues. The CDR3 nucleotides read TGTGCCACCAGCAGAGGACTGGCTGACAGGCAGAACACTGAAGCTTTCTTT. It codes for CATSRGLADRQNTEAFF.

The table lists this clonotype with a few counts. The gene calls are TRBV20-1 and TRBJ2-7, with 7 bases lining up with TRBD2. CDR3 length: 14 residues. V shed 1 base and J 5 bases; nucleotides not matched to a gene: 8. Looked up from germline, CDR1 is DFQATT and CDR2 is SNEGSKA (reference sequence). This CDR3 reads CSARGELATNEQYF. The CDR3 DNA reads TGCAGTGCTAGAGGAGAACTAGCGACAAACGAGCAGTACTTC.

The V and J genes are TRBV9 and TRBJ1-1, with D possibly being TRBD1 (5 bases). The CDR3 consists of 15 residues. Per the germline V gene, CDR1 is SGDLS and CDR2 is YYNGEE. V was clipped by 0 bases and J by 0 bases, with 9 bases between them. The CDR3 nucleotides read TGTGCCAGCAGCGTAGGTCCAGGGCTGAACACTGAAGCTTTCTTT. It translates to CASSVGPGLNTEAFF. The full variable domain, with the rest looked up from reference TRBV9 and TRBJ1-1, is DSGVTQTPKHLITATGQRVTLRCSPRSGDLSVYWYQQSLDQGLQFLIQYYNGEERAKGNILERFSAQQFPDLHSELNLSSLELGDSALYFCASSVGPGLNTEAFFGQGTRLTVV.

The chain joins TRBV7-9 to TRBJ1-1; D remains ambiguous. The V gene's germline CDR1 is SEHNR and CDR2 FQNEAQ (reference sequence). The germline V and J ends were trimmed by 4 bases and 3 bases, with 9 bases remaining between them. The CDR3 has 13 residues. The CDR3 bases are TGTGCCAGCAGCTCGAACGCTTACACTGAAGCTTTCTTT. The encoded protein is CASSSNAYTEAFF.

The genes are TRBV4-1 and TRBJ2-7, with D uncertain. The CDR3 loop spans 15 amino acids. V dropped 0 bases and J dropped 2 bases, with 11 bases sitting between them. Per the germline V gene, CDR1 is MGHRA and CDR2 is YSYEKL. Here the CDR3 DNA reads TGCGCCAGCAGCCAAGATCTTCACGCAGCCTACGAGCAGTACTTC. Its protein product is CASSQDLHAAYEQYF.